The 14 T cell receptor beta chains reported below all come from one sample, sequenced in a study of blood T cell repertoires in COVID-19. Repertoires were generated with immunoSEQ multiplex PCR, while TCRdb's copy carries only in-frame clones and drops some. The sample consists of 45,000 to 55,000 clones, around 87% of them appearing once. The sequenced sample consisted of peripheral blood. The receptors derive from a man in his forties or fifties with active COVID-19.

This sequence joins TRBV5-1 and TRBJ1-2; tentative D call: TRBD1 (6 bases). Between the trimmed V and J ends, which lost 4 bases and 0 bases, there was a span of 13 bases. Germline CDR1 reads SGHRS; CDR2 reads YFSETQ. The CDR3 sequence is 15 residues long. CDR3 in amino acids: CASSKTQGANYGYTF. CDR3 DNA: TGCGCCAGCAGCAAAACACAGGGAGCTAACTATGGCTACACCTTC.

The chain employs TRBV30 and TRBJ2-2, with TRBD1 matching 7 bases. Germline V gene lookup returns CDR1 GTSNPN and CDR2 SVGIG (reference sequence). The CDR3 is 13 residues long. With 6 bases clipped from V and 2 bases from J, the junction kept 3 bases outside the gene matches. CDR3 DNA sequence: TGTGCCTGCCGGGACAGAAACACCGGGGAGCTGTTTTTT. Encoded protein: CACRDRNTGELFF.

The chain carries TRBV9 and TRBJ2-5; TRBD1 aligns across 8 bases. The J segment lost 4 bases and the V segment lost 1 base, leaving 6 bases of the junction unmatched. In germline, CDR1 is SGDLS, CDR2 YYNGEE. The CDR3 extends over 15 amino acids. CDR3 in DNA: TGTGCCAGCAGCGTATCCGGGCAGGGGGCAGAGACCCAGTACTTC. Protein sequence: CASSVSGQGAETQYF.

The rearrangement links TRBV7-2 to TRBJ1-6; 9 bases fit TRBD1. V dropped 5 bases and J dropped 4; count of bases not matched to a gene: 9. This CDR3 spans 17 amino acids. Germline V gene data show CDR1 as SGHTA and CDR2 as FQGNSA. In DNA, the CDR3 is TGTGCCAGCAGCCTGGGGGGGACAGGGCCTTATAATTCACCCCTCCACTTT. Translating gives CASSLGGTGPYNSPLHF. The full variable domain, its missing parts supplied by reference TRBV7-2 and TRBJ1-6, is GAGVSQSPSNKVTEKGKDVELRCDPISGHTALYWYRQSLGQGLEFLIYFQGNSAPDKSGLPSDRFSAERTGGSVSTLTIQRTQQEDSAVYLCASSLGGTGPYNSPLHFGNGTRLTVT.

This clone was counted a single time. The chain recombines TRBV28 with TRBJ1-2, with TRBD1 identical over 7 bases. The trim removed 4 bases at V and 1 base at J, leaving 9 bases unmatched. Germline CDR1 is MDHEN and CDR2 is SYDVKM. The CDR3 contains 16 residues. In DNA form, the CDR3 reads TGTGCCAGCAGTTCCCCTCGGACAGGCCTTAACTATGGCTACACCTTC. Translated: CASSSPRTGLNYGYTF.

This clone was seen just once. The chain combines TRBV11-1 with TRBJ2-2, with 7 bases fitting TRBD1. The CDR3 is 15 residues long. Germline V gives CDR1 SGHAT, CDR2 FQDESV (reference sequence). V lost 5 bases and J lost 7; bases outside the gene matches: 10. For the CDR3, the DNA is TGTGCCAGCAGCCTGGGGAAGGGGGCCGGCGGGGAGCTGTTTTTT. It yields the protein CASSLGKGAGGELFF. Full variable domain (outside the CDR3, taken from reference TRBV11-1 and TRBJ2-2): EAEVAQSPRYKITEKSQAVAFWCDPISGHATLYWYRQILGQGPELLVQFQDESVVDDSQLPKDRFSAERLKGVDSTLKIQPAELGDSAMYLCASSLGKGAGGELFFGEGSRLTVL.

The chain couples TRBV6-5 to TRBJ1-5, with TRBD1 identical over 9 bases. The germline V gene encodes CDR1 MNHEY and CDR2 SVGAGI. After removal of 6 bases from V and 7 bases from J, the junction contained 7 bases not matched to a gene. This CDR3 contains 14 residues. In DNA, the CDR3 is TGTGCCAGCAGAGCACAGGGGGCGAACCAGCCCCAGCATTTT. This sequence encodes CASRAQGANQPQHF.

The chain joins TRBV7-6 to TRBJ2-3, with D possibly being TRBD1 (6 bases). Deletions cut 5 bases from V and 2 bases from J, with 17 bases between. The CDR3 has 16 amino acids. Germline assignment: CDR1 SGHVS and CDR2 FNYEAQ. CDR3 sequence reads: CASSPRSGQNTDTQYF. The CDR3, as DNA: TGTGCCAGCAGCCCTAGGTCCGGACAGAACACAGATACGCAGTATTTT.

The chain couples TRBV19 to TRBJ2-5; 14 bases map to TRBD2. CDR1 and CDR2 (germline): LNHDA, SQIVND (reference sequence). The CDR3 sequence is 17 residues long. V trimming: 3 bases; J trimming: 2 bases; junction bases outside the gene matches: 5. The CDR3 spells CASSIGLAGGRQETQYF. The CDR3 DNA is TGTGCCAGTAGTATTGGACTAGCGGGGGGTCGGCAAGAGACCCAGTACTTC.

The CDR3 spells CASSSRATNEKLFF. The CDR3 coding sequence is TGTGCCAGCAGTTCCAGGGCAACTAATGAAAAACTGTTTTTT. The J gene is TRBJ1-4, the V gene TRBV28, with a weak D call TRBD1 (5 bases). Germline assignment: CDR1 MDHEN and CDR2 SYDVKM. V lost 4 bases to trimming and J lost 0 bases, with 6 bases between them. This CDR3 is built from 14 residues.

The rearrangement links TRBV4-1 to TRBJ1-3, with TRBD1 matching over 9 bases. The CDR3 contains 18 residues. The V gene's germline CDR1 is MGHRA and CDR2 YSYEKL. Germline trimming cut 3 bases from V and 0 bases from J; bases unmatched to any gene: 9. CDR3 nucleotides: TGCGCCAGCAGCCAGGGTCCGGGACAGGGCACCTCTGGAAACACCATATATTTT. The encoded protein is CASSQGPGQGTSGNTIYF.

This clone was seen just once. This chain links TRBV2 with TRBJ1-2, with D possibly matching TRBD1 (5 bases). CDR1 is SNHLY, CDR2 FYNNEI, per germline. The V end lost 2 bases, the J end lost 5 bases, and 9 bases lay between the germline ends. The CDR3 sequence is 13 residues long. The CDR3 DNA follows: TGTGCCAGCAGTGAAAACAGGTGGTATGGCTACACCTTC. Its translation: CASSENRWYGYTF. The whole variable domain, filled in from reference TRBV2 and TRBJ1-2, reads EPEVTQTPSHQVTQMGQEVILRCVPISNHLYFYWYRQILGQKVEFLVSFYNNEISEKSEIFDDQFSVERPDGSNFTLKIRSTKLEDSAMYFCASSENRWYGYTFGSGTRLTVV.

The gene calls are TRBV6-5 and TRBJ1-2; D possibly corresponds to TRBD1 (6 bases). The CDR3 extends over 15 amino acids. The V gene's germline CDR1 is MNHEY and CDR2 SVGAGI. Trimming stripped 2 bases from V and 2 bases from J, with 12 bases between. CDR3 sequence: CASSYRTDRNYGYTF. The CDR3, as DNA: TGTGCCAGCAGTTACCGGACGGACAGAAACTATGGCTACACCTTC.

This clone has a handful of counts. This sequence joins TRBV4-3 and TRBJ2-3; 9 nucleotides agree with TRBD1. The CDR3 extends over 16 amino acids. The germline V gene encodes CDR1 LGHNA and CDR2 YSLEER. J was trimmed by 3 bases and V by 2 bases; bases with no gene match: 6. Here the CDR3 reads CASSQNRGQRTDTQYF. CDR3 DNA: TGCGCCAGCAGCCAAAACAGGGGGCAACGGACAGATACGCAGTATTTT.